The clone carrying this T cell receptor beta chain has ten or more counts. Its antigen is not known. Germline V gives CDR1 SEHNR, CDR2 FQNEAQ (reference sequence). This CDR3 comprises 12 residues. V was shortened by 8 bases and J by 8 bases, with 15 bases between the two germline ends. Each CDR3 protein gets one entry after TCRdb re-called the 5' RACE reads with MiXCR. There are 690,000 or so distinct CDR3 sequences in the sample; more than 6.5% occur only once, and 0.75% to 1% lies in the top ten. This entry is derived from a study of identical twins. Findings and caveats of the study: Zero-insertion findings could be partly confounded by invariant cells (MAIT and iNKT cells).

These same data were also listed under a study on yellow fever vaccine responses in identical twins.

The sample comprised PBMCs. The receptor comes from a woman aged 18-29 years in good health. V gene TRBV7-9 combines with J gene TRBJ1-1; D is ambiguous. Here the CDR3 DNA reads TGTGCCAGCTGCTATGCAGACGCGGAAGCTTTCTTT. This encodes CASCYADAEAFF. The full variable domain, with the rest looked up from reference TRBV7-9 and TRBJ1-1, is DTGVSQNPRHKITKRGQNVTFRCDPISEHNRLYWYRQTLGQGPEFLTYFQNEAQLEKSRLLSDRFSAERPKGSFSTLEIQRTEQGDSAMYLCASCYADAEAFFGQGTRLTVV.